The next 27 T cell receptor beta chains were all read from a single sample in a study of early T cells in non-severe SARS-CoV-2 infection. TCRdb reprocessed the 5' RACE reads with MiXCR, giving one entry per CDR3 protein. The sample lists under 95,000 distinct CDR3 sequences, less than 15% occurring once. Sequencing was carried out using whole blood. The receptor source for this set is an adult who was a healthcare worker with PCR-confirmed SARS-CoV-2 infection or an uninfected control (not recorded which).

Concerning this clonotype itself: An end of the junction differs from the germline gene, which may be a read error. The chain uses TRBV27 and TRBJ1-1; D call uncertain. Germline CDR1 reads MNHEY; CDR2 reads SMNVEV (reference sequence). The CDR3 covers 14 residues. CDR3 amino acids: CASSSRGGKTEVFF. The CDR3 DNA reads TGTGCCAGCAGCTCCCGTGGAGGGAAAACTGAAGTTTTCTTT.

The chain recombines TRBV19 with TRBJ2-7; 7 bases align to TRBD2. The CDR3 runs 12 residues. V shed 7 bases, J shed 6 bases, and the junction held 6 bases outside the gene matches. From germline, CDR1 is LNHDA and CDR2 SQIVND (reference sequence). The CDR3 spells CASTDSGSEQYF. The DNA for the CDR3 is TGTGCCAGTACCGATAGCGGGTCCGAGCAGTACTTC.

The rearrangement uses TRBV5-1 and TRBJ1-1; a weak D match, TRBD1 (6 bases). The CDR3 has 16 residues. CDR1 is SGHRS, CDR2 YFSETQ, per germline. The ends were cut back, 0 bases at V and 1 base at J, with 13 bases in the middle. Here the CDR3 reads CASSLVPGQSNTEAFF. The CDR3 DNA is TGCGCCAGCAGCTTGGTCCCGGGACAATCGAACACTGAAGCTTTCTTT.

The V call is TRBV11-2, the J call TRBJ2-7, with D possibly TRBD1 on 5 matching bases. Trimming took off 3 bases at V and 1 base at J, with 13 bases between the two ends. Germline V lookup: CDR1 SGHAT, CDR2 FQNNGV. This CDR3 spans 15 amino acids. DNA of the CDR3: TGTGCCAGCAGCTTTAGGGGTCCCAGTTCCTACGAGCAGTACTTC. Protein: CASSFRGPSSYEQYF.

This clonotype was picked up a small number of times. The chain employs TRBV6-5 and TRBJ1-3; TRBD1 is a possible D gene (6 bases). Germline loops: CDR1 MNHEY, CDR2 SVGAGI. The V and J ends lost 0 bases and 0 bases respectively, with 9 bases between them. The CDR3 runs to 16 residues. CDR3 sequence: CASSYSPGVSGNTIYF. CDR3 coding DNA: TGTGCCAGCAGTTACTCACCAGGGGTCTCTGGAAACACCATATATTTT.

This clonotype has a handful of counts. The chain uses TRBV11-2 and TRBJ1-2; D uncertain. V lost 1 base and J 8 bases, leaving 14 bases between the germline ends. This CDR3 contains 14 residues. Per germline, CDR1 SGHAT and CDR2 FQNNGV. The CDR3 protein is CASSLAASTDGYTF. In DNA, the CDR3 is TGTGCCAGCAGCTTAGCCGCCTCTACTGACGGCTACACCTTC.

This clonotype was counted only a few times. The chain employs TRBV6-6 and TRBJ1-3, with D unresolved. The V end was cut by 10 bases, the J end by 8 bases, with 15 bases between. CDR3 length equals 12 residues. Looked up from germline, CDR1 is MNHNY and CDR2 is SVGAGI (reference sequence). The CDR3 protein is CANGDFADTIYF. In DNA form, the CDR3 reads TGTGCCAACGGGGATTTCGCGGACACCATATATTTT.

The chain recombines TRBV29-1 with TRBJ2-1; weak D call: TRBD1 (5 bases). CDR3 length: 13 residues. Trimming cost V 0 bases and J 6 bases, with 9 bases left between them. In germline, CDR1 is SQVTM, CDR2 ANQGSEA. The CDR3 DNA sequence: TGCAGCGTTGAAGAAGGGGCCCTCAATGAGCAGTTCTTC. The encoded protein is CSVEEGALNEQFF.

This clonotype showed up just a few times. V is TRBV2 and J is TRBJ2-5; 13 positions agree with TRBD2. Germline V gives CDR1 SNHLY, CDR2 FYNNEI. V shed 7 bases and J 5 bases; nucleotides not matched to a gene: 7. The CDR3 length is 15 residues. The CDR3 spells CASKLAGGPQETQYF. CDR3 DNA: TGTGCCAGCAAACTAGCGGGGGGGCCGCAGGAGACCCAGTACTTC. Full variable domain (rest looked up from reference TRBV2 and TRBJ2-5): EPEVTQTPSHQVTQMGQEVILRCVPISNHLYFYWYRQILGQKVEFLVSFYNNEISEKSEIFDDQFSVERPDGSNFTLKIRSTKLEDSAMYFCASKLAGGPQETQYFGPGTRLLVL.

This clonotype showed up just a few times. J is TRBJ1-1 and V is TRBV2; TRBD1 aligns across 8 bases. The V and J ends lost 5 bases and 4 bases, in that order; junction bases with no gene match: 15. CDR1 SNHLY and CDR2 FYNNEI come from the germline V gene. The CDR3 has 17 residues. The CDR3 protein is CASSFGQGIAGGTEAFF. Written as DNA, the CDR3 is TGTGCCAGCAGTTTCGGACAGGGAATTGCAGGGGGCACTGAAGCTTTCTTT. The full variable domain, in which reference TRBV2 and TRBJ1-1 provide the parts outside the CDR3, is EPEVTQTPSHQVTQMGQEVILRCVPISNHLYFYWYRQILGQKVEFLVSFYNNEISEKSEIFDDQFSVERPDGSNFTLKIRSTKLEDSAMYFCASSFGQGIAGGTEAFFGQGTRLTVV.

Many counts were recorded for this clonotype. This chain's CDR3 is CASSLNGGNIQYF. DNA of the CDR3: TGTGCCAGCAGTCTCAACGGGGGAAACATTCAGTACTTC. This chain uses TRBV6-2 or TRBV6-3 with TRBJ2-4, with TRBD2 as a possible D gene (6 bases). The CDR3 loop spans 13 amino acids. V was cut by 5 bases and J by 6 bases, with 11 bases left in between. CDR1 is MNHEY, CDR2 SVGEGT, per germline.

The chain recombines TRBV11-2 with TRBJ2-1, with D possibly called TRBD1 or TRBD2 (6 bases each). This CDR3 region has 14 residues. The V end was cut by 6 bases, the J end by 8 bases, with 17 bases between. The V gene's germline CDR1 is SGHAT and CDR2 FQNNGV. CDR3 coding DNA: TGTGCCAGCAGAACCTTAAGGGGGGCGTATGAGCAGTTCTTC. Encoded protein: CASRTLRGAYEQFF.

The V gene is TRBV5-1, the J gene TRBJ2-1; unclear D gene. Per the germline V gene, CDR1 is SGHRS and CDR2 is YFSETQ. The CDR3 runs to 15 residues. The V end lost 0 bases, the J end lost 4 bases, and 11 bases lay between the germline ends. CDR3 sequence reads: CASSLAGIVYNEQFF. The DNA of the CDR3 is TGCGCCAGCAGCTTGGCCGGTATAGTATACAATGAGCAGTTCTTC.

This clonotype was recorded at least ten times. The V and J genes are TRBV7-2 and TRBJ2-1, with TRBD2 as a possible D gene (5 bases). Germline V gene sequence: CDR1 SGHTA, CDR2 FQGNSA. This CDR3 contains 11 residues. V lost 3 bases to trimming and J lost 10 bases, with 7 bases between them. CDR3 region: CASSFEGEQFF. The CDR3 DNA reads as TGTGCCAGCAGCTTCGAGGGAGAGCAGTTCTTC.

The chain uses TRBV18 and TRBJ2-5; 8 positions agree with TRBD1. The germline gives CDR1 KGHSH, CDR2 LQKENI. The CDR3 is 14 residues long. V dropped 6 bases and J dropped 6; count of bases not matched to a gene: 9. In DNA form, the CDR3 reads TGTGCCAGCTCCGACGACAGGGGAGAACAGACCCAGTACTTC. This translates into CASSDDRGEQTQYF.

The chain couples TRBV20-1 to TRBJ2-7; D is uncertain. Looked up from germline, CDR1 is DFQATT and CDR2 is SNEGSKA (reference sequence). The V and J ends lost 3 bases and 1 base respectively, with 13 bases between them. CDR3 length equals 14 residues. CDR3 coding DNA: TGCAGTGCTAGGAGCGTTAAGGGTTCCTACGAGCAGTACTTC. Protein product: CSARSVKGSYEQYF.

In its sample, this clonotype was seen a few times. The chain employs TRBV20-1 and TRBJ2-7, with 7 positions matching TRBD1. From germline, CDR1 is DFQATT and CDR2 SNEGSKA (reference sequence). This CDR3 has 14 amino acids. J was trimmed by 3 bases and V by 6 bases; bases with no gene match: 11. CDR3 in amino acids: CSATDRAKDYEQYF. In DNA, the CDR3 is TGCAGTGCCACAGACAGGGCCAAAGACTACGAGCAGTACTTC.

At least ten counts were recorded for this clonotype. The gene calls are TRBV20-1 and TRBJ2-1, with 8 bases lining up with TRBD2. The CDR3 totals 15 residues. V lost 6 bases and J lost 3; bases outside the gene matches: 10. Germline V gene sequence: CDR1 DFQATT, CDR2 SNEGSKA (reference sequence). The CDR3 bases are TGCAGTGCCAAGGGCCTAGCGGGTTTCTACAATGAGCAGTTCTTC. This gives the protein CSAKGLAGFYNEQFF.

This clonotype has a handful of counts. This chain links TRBV19 with TRBJ2-1, with 12 bases lining up with TRBD2. The CDR3 spans 15 residues. J gave up 7 bases and V 3 bases, and 4 bases lay outside the gene matches. CDR1 and CDR2 (germline): LNHDA, SQIVND (reference sequence). The CDR3 sequence is CASSMTSGGFNEQFF. In nucleotides, the CDR3 is TGTGCCAGTAGTATGACTAGCGGGGGATTTAATGAGCAGTTCTTC.

This clonotype was counted between two and nine times. This chain uses TRBV2 with TRBJ2-5, with D hard to call. Trimming removed 7 bases from V and 2 bases from J, with 11 bases in between. CDR1 is SNHLY, CDR2 FYNNEI, per germline. The CDR3 spans 13 residues. This chain's CDR3 is CASNPANQETQYF. CDR3 DNA: TGTGCCAGCAATCCGGCGAATCAAGAGACCCAGTACTTC.

This clonotype was observed many times. V gene TRBV15 combines with J gene TRBJ2-5; tentatively, D is TRBD2 (6 bases). This CDR3 has 15 amino acids. Per germline, CDR1 LNHNV and CDR2 YYDKDF (reference sequence). V lost 3 bases to trimming and J lost 2 bases, with 13 bases between them. CDR3 sequence (DNA): TGTGCCACCAGCAGGCGAGCGGGCCTTCAAGAGACCCAGTACTTC. As protein: CATSRRAGLQETQYF.

The chain uses TRBV5-1 and TRBJ2-3, with 7 bases matching TRBD1. The CDR3 totals 16 residues. V shed 2 bases and J 2 bases; nucleotides not matched to a gene: 8. Germline V CDR1 and CDR2: SGHRS, YFSETQ. CDR3 coding DNA: TGCGCCAGCAGCTTCCAAGCAGGGGGATACACAGATACGCAGTATTTT. Protein: CASSFQAGGYTDTQYF.

CDR3 residues: CATSWAGPSYEQYF. CDR3 DNA sequence: TGTGCCACCAGTTGGGCAGGGCCCTCCTACGAGCAGTACTTC. J is TRBJ2-7 and V is TRBV24-1, with a weak D call TRBD1 (5 bases). The V end was cut by 6 bases, the J end by 0 bases, with 11 bases between. Germline CDR1 KGHDR, CDR2 SFDVKD. The CDR3 has 14 residues.

In this sample, this clonotype turned up many times. The chain recombines TRBV7-9 with TRBJ2-1; 9 bases agree with TRBD2. The germline V gene encodes CDR1 SEHNR and CDR2 FQNEAQ (reference sequence). J lost 5 bases, V lost 1 base, and 9 bases had no gene match. The CDR3 is made up of 17 amino acids. The CDR3, as DNA: TGTGCCAGCAGCTTAGGGGCTAGCGGGACGGTTCACAATGAGCAGTTCTTC. It encodes CASSLGASGTVHNEQFF.

This clonotype was picked up a small number of times. The J gene is TRBJ2-3, the V gene TRBV7-9, with 10 nucleotides matching TRBD2. Germline values: CDR1 SEHNR, CDR2 FQNEAQ (reference sequence). J lost 2 bases, V lost 7 bases, and 12 bases had no gene match. This CDR3 region has 17 residues. The CDR3 DNA sequence: TGTGCCAGCACCCTACGTTCACTAGCGGGGAACACAGATACGCAGTATTTT. Translating it yields CASTLRSLAGNTDTQYF.

This clonotype was observed at least ten times. The rearrangement uses TRBV5-1 and TRBJ2-3; no firm D call. This CDR3 contains 16 residues. CDR1 is SGHRS, CDR2 YFSETQ, per germline. V lost 0 bases to trimming and J lost 0 bases, with 11 bases between them. This CDR3 is CASSLDPLGSTDTQYF. For the CDR3, the DNA is TGCGCCAGCAGCTTGGACCCCCTAGGAAGCACAGATACGCAGTATTTT. Drawing the rest from reference TRBV5-1 and TRBJ2-3, the complete variable domain is KAGVTQTPRYLIKTRGQQVTLSCSPISGHRSVSWYQQTPGQGLQFLFEYFSETQRNKGNFPGRFSGRQFSNSRSEMNVSTLELGDSALYLCASSLDPLGSTDTQYFGPGTRLTVL.

The chain uses TRBV18 and TRBJ2-3, with D unresolved. The germline gives CDR1 KGHSH, CDR2 LQKENI. The CDR3 has 12 amino acids. The germline V and J ends were trimmed by 5 bases and 1 base, with 4 bases remaining between them. The CDR3: CASSGRTDTQYF. The CDR3 DNA sequence: TGTGCCAGCTCAGGGCGCACAGATACGCAGTATTTT.